The T cell receptor (beta chain) described here comes from a study of blood T cell repertoires in COVID-19. The wider study: Spain, Italy and the United States supplied samples that represented acute and convalescent COVID-19. In each case, the material was cDNA or gDNA derived from T cells, B-cell-depleted T cells, or PBMCs.

Original processing methods: Amplified reference gene primers provided the basis for estimating nucleated cell counts. Generated by immunoSEQ multiplex PCR, the TCRdb table keeps only in-frame clones and is missing some. V and J calls and clone size are copied from that table; D and trimming were computed from the DNA. The sample shows 70,000 to 80,000 clones, 65% to 90% of them seen only once. The sequenced sample was peripheral blood. This TCR derives from a man at least 80 years old with acute or convalescent COVID-19.

The CDR3 sequence: CASSPRSSGGLGSYNEQFF. CDR3 DNA sequence: TGTGCCAGCAGCCCCCGGTCTAGCGGGGGTTTGGGCTCCTACAATGAGCAGTTCTTC. The chain carries TRBV7-3 and TRBJ2-1, with 10 bases identical to TRBD2. The CDR3 spans 19 residues. J was trimmed by 0 bases and V by 5 bases; bases with no gene match: 13. Germline values: CDR1 SGHTA, CDR2 FQGTGA.